Shown below are 8 T cell receptor beta chains from a single sample sequenced in a study of blood T cell repertoires in COVID-19. Repertoires were generated with immunoSEQ multiplex PCR, while TCRdb's copy carries only in-frame clones and drops some. The repertoire includes under 140,000 clones, 82% of them detected once, and 16% sits in the top ten. The sequenced material came from peripheral blood. The receptors were gathered from an older woman with acute or convalescent COVID-19.

This clone was seen repeatedly, ten times or more. The chain couples TRBV7-9 to TRBJ2-5; possible D gene TRBD2, 6 bases. Looked up from germline, CDR1 is SEHNR and CDR2 is FQNEAQ (reference sequence). The CDR3 has 16 residues. The germline V and J ends were trimmed by 5 bases and 5 bases, with 21 bases remaining between them. Here the CDR3 reads CASSKTRGFSGETQYF. The DNA for the CDR3 is TGTGCCAGCAGCAAAACGAGGGGCTTTAGCGGTGAGACCCAGTACTTC.

The rearrangement uses TRBV6-2 or TRBV6-3 and TRBJ2-1; the match to TRBD2 covers 10 bases. Trimming at V came to 5 bases and at J to 9 bases, leaving 7 bases not matched to a gene. The CDR3 is 14 residues long. Germline V gives CDR1 MNHEY, CDR2 SVGEGT. CDR3 amino acids: CASSPLAGASEQFF. The CDR3 DNA is TGTGCCAGCAGTCCCCTAGCGGGGGCTAGTGAGCAGTTCTTC.

CDR3 region: CASSAEEVDSDSNQPQHF. For the CDR3, the DNA is TGTGCCAGCAGCGCGGAAGAAGTAGACAGCGATAGCAATCAGCCCCAGCATTTT. V is TRBV9 and J is TRBJ1-5; weak D call: TRBD1 (5 bases). The germline gives CDR1 SGDLS, CDR2 YYNGEE. Trimming took 3 bases from V and 0 from J, leaving 19 bases between them. The CDR3 loop spans 18 amino acids.

This clone was seen only a few times. The chain combines TRBV7-2 with TRBJ1-3, with D uncertain. CDR1 and CDR2 (germline): SGHTA, FQGNSA. The CDR3 length is 16 residues. V gave up 1 base and J gave up 0 bases, with 10 bases separating them. The CDR3 loop is CASSLGMGASGNTIYF. CDR3 sequence (DNA): TGTGCCAGCAGCTTAGGAATGGGCGCCTCTGGAAACACCATATATTTT.

The CDR3 region is CASTPQPGTNEKLFF. The CDR3 coding sequence is TGTGCCAGCACCCCCCAGCCGGGTACTAATGAAAAACTGTTTTTT. The V and J genes are TRBV3-1 (or the pseudogene TRBV3-2) and TRBJ1-4; D is unclear. The CDR3 is 15 amino acids. V lost 7 bases to trimming and J lost 2 bases, with 14 bases between them. Germline CDR1 is LGHDT and CDR2 is YNNKEL (reference sequence).

The rearrangement joins TRBV10-3 to TRBJ1-2, with TRBD1 matching over 9 bases. With V trimmed by 7 bases and J by 2 bases, 14 bases remained unmatched. The CDR3 covers 17 residues. CDR1 and CDR2 (germline): ENHRY, SYGVKD. In DNA form, the CDR3 reads TGTGCCATCAATCAGGCTCCTGCGGGGACAGGGAACTATGGCTACACCTTC. Encoded protein: CAINQAPAGTGNYGYTF.

V usage is TRBV24-1 and J usage is TRBJ2-7, with a weak D call TRBD1 (6 bases). Germline lookup yields CDR1 KGHDR and CDR2 SFDVKD. V shed 4 bases and J shed 7 bases, with 19 bases lying between them. The CDR3 totals 15 residues. The DNA of the CDR3 is TGTGCCACCAGTGACCCAGGGGCCGGGGCCCTGGAGCAGTACTTC. Amino acids: CATSDPGAGALEQYF.

This chain connects TRBV29-1 to TRBJ1-1, with D possibly matching TRBD1 (6 bases). V was trimmed by 3 bases and J by 1 base, leaving 12 bases between them. The CDR3 extends over 14 amino acids. Germline V gene lookup returns CDR1 SQVTM and CDR2 ANQGSEA. The CDR3 is CSVEGGAENTEAFF. The CDR3 DNA reads as TGCAGCGTTGAGGGGGGGGCAGAGAACACTGAAGCTTTCTTT.